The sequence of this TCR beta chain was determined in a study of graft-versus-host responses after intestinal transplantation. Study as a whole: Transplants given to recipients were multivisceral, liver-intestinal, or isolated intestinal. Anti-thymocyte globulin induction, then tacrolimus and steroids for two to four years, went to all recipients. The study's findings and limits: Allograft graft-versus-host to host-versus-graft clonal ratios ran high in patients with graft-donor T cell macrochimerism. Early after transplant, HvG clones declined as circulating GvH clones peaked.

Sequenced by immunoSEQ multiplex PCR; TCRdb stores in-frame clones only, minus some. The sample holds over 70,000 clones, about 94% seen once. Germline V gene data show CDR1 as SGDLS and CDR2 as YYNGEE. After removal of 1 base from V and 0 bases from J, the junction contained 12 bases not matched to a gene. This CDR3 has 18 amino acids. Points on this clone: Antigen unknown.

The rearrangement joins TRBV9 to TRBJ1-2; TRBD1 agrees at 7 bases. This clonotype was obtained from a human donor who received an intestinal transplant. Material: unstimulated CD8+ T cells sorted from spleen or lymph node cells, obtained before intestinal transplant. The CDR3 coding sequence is TGTGCCAGCAGCGTACCCAGACAGGGCCCTTTGGCTAACTATGGCTACACCTTC. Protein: CASSVPRQGPLANYGYTF.